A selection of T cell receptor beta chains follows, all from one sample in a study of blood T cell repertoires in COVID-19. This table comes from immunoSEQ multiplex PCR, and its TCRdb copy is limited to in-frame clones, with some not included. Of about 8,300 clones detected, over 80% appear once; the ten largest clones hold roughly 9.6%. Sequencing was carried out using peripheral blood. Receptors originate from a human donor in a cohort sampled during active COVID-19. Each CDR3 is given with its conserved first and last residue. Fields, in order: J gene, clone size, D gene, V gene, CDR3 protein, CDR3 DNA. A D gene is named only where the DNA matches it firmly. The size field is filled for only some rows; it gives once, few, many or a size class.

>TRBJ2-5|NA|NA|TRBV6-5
CASSYSLAISQETQYF
TGTGCCAGCAGTTACTCCCTAGCGATAAGCCAAGAGACCCAGTACTTC
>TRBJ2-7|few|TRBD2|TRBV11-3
CASSLAGTSGYEQYF
TGTGCCAGCAGTTTAGCCGGGACTAGCGGGTACGAGCAGTACTTC
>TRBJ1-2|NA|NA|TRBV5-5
CASSTETGPYGYTF
TGTGCCAGCAGCACGGAGACCGGCCCCTATGGCTACACCTTC
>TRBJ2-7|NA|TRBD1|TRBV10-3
CATGTGAYEQYF
TGTGCCACCGGGACAGGGGCCTACGAGCAGTACTTC
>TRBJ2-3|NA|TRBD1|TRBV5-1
CASSLPQGATDTQYF
TGCGCCAGCAGCTTGCCACAGGGGGCAACAGATACGCAGTATTTT
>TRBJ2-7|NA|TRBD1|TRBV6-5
CASSYGQGVPYEQYF
TGTGCCAGCAGTTACGGGCAGGGGGTTCCCTACGAGCAGTACTTC
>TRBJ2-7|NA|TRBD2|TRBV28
CASSFWGTSGIYEQYF
TGTGCCAGCAGTTTTTGGGGGACTAGCGGGATCTACGAGCAGTACTTC
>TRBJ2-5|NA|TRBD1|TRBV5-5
CASRAEDRGVETQYF
TGTGCCAGCAGGGCTGAGGACAGGGGAGTGGAGACCCAGTACTTC
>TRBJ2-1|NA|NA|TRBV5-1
CASSLSSVSYNEQFF
TGCGCCAGCAGCTTAAGCAGCGTATCCTACAATGAGCAGTTCTTC
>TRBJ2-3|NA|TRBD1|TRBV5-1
CASSLLGTGSTDTQYF
TGCGCCAGCAGCTTGTTAGGGACAGGGAGCACAGATACGCAGTATTTT
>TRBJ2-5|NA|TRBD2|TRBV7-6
CASSPRTSAETQYF
TGTGCCAGCAGCCCCAGGACTAGCGCAGAGACCCAGTACTTC
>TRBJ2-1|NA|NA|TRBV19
CARSPREKFF
TGTGCCCGTTCCCCGCGGGAAAAGTTCTTC
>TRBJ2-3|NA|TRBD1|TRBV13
CASGPGQHADTQYF
TGTGCCAGCGGACCGGGACAGCACGCAGATACGCAGTATTTT
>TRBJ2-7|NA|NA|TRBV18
CASSPPTKSTHEQYF
TGTGCCAGCTCACCGCCCACTAAGTCTACCCACGAGCAGTACTTC
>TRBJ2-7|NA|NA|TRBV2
CASSESRGAPYEQYF
TGTGCCAGCAGTGAATCCCGGGGGGCTCCCTACGAGCAGTACTTC